This is a list of T cell receptor beta chains from one sample in a study of T cells in Graves' hyperthyroidism and ophthalmopathy. Using its own MiXCR run on the multiplex PCR reads, TCRdb lists one record per CDR3 protein. The sample records approximately 400,000 distinct CDR3 sequences, roughly 13% being singletons. Sequencing was carried out using blood. The receptors here all came from a man aged 30 to 39 with Graves' hyperthyroidism that later progressed to Graves' ophthalmopathy. Both conserved end residues are part of each CDR3. Fields, in order: J gene, V gene, CDR3 protein.

TRBJ2-5,TRBV29-1,CSVVGQGSQETQYF
TRBJ2-1,TRBV7-9,CASGGQGSDEQFF
TRBJ2-1,TRBV2,CAGWRTVNEQFF
TRBJ2-7,TRBV9,CASSVGSGGAYEQYF
TRBJ1-5,TRBV5-1,CASSQGQGAVRNQPQHF
TRBJ1-1,TRBV28,CASSSPGTENTEAFF
TRBJ2-7,TRBV11-3,CASSLGGPGRTYEQYF
TRBJ1-1,TRBV30,CAWGRVNTEAFF
TRBJ1-1,TRBV28,CASRITGNTEAFF
TRBJ1-4,TRBV28,CASSSLTGTGTWKLFF
TRBJ2-2,TRBV6-1,CASSTQRNTGELFF
TRBJ2-7,TRBV27,CASSFQGGGARSKYEQYF
TRBJ2-7,TRBV7-9,CASRPDKGEQYF
TRBJ1-5,TRBV24-1,CATSDNRVYQPQHF
TRBJ2-1,TRBV4-1,CASSPVAGPLSYNEQFF
TRBJ2-7,TRBV7-9,CASSIATGGAYEQYF
TRBJ2-2,TRBV28,CASSFRTGELFF
TRBJ2-7,TRBV7-9,CASSLRDNYEQYF
TRBJ1-2,TRBV18,CASSPDSNYGYTF
TRBJ1-5,TRBV30,CAWAGRGQAPNQPQHF
TRBJ2-1,TRBV4-1,CASSHLAGGPHEQFF
TRBJ2-7,TRBV5-5,CASSFRGSGEQYF
TRBJ1-1,TRBV2,CASSVGTAGNTEAFF
TRBJ1-2,TRBV5-1,CASSPTGDSYGYTF
TRBJ2-7,TRBV28,CASRIGGGYEQYF
TRBJ2-3,TRBV5-1,CASSLGRGRGTDTQYF
TRBJ2-1,TRBV11-2,CASSLGPGTYGDEQFF
TRBJ2-3,TRBV27,CASISGDTDTQYF
TRBJ2-5,TRBV12-3/TRBV12-4,CASRHSPGQRQETQYF
TRBJ2-3,TRBV11-3,CASSRVGSSTQYF
TRBJ2-3,TRBV15,CATSGRDTYTDTQYF
TRBJ1-5,TRBV11-2,CASSLTQGQGQPQHF
TRBJ2-5,TRBV6-1,CASSDALYQETQYF
TRBJ1-3,TRBV5-1,CASSLGDSTGNTIYF
TRBJ2-7,TRBV18,CASSPVESTSYEQYF
TRBJ1-1,TRBV6-6,CASSYLSEAFF
TRBJ1-1,TRBV7-9,CASSLGGGGAEAFF
TRBJ1-1,TRBV6-6,CASSYSVGNTEAFF
TRBJ2-7,TRBV20-1,CSAPDRGFSYEQYF
TRBJ2-7,TRBV20-1,CSARVTDPGEQYF
TRBJ1-1,TRBV3-1,CAGSQTFGQGKTEAFF
TRBJ2-1,TRBV6-2/TRBV6-3,CASSYSVFGGPFNEQFF
TRBJ2-3,TRBV9,CASSVAWRGGTDTQYF
TRBJ1-6,TRBV12-3/TRBV12-4,CASSFLFGTDYNSPLHF
TRBJ2-6,TRBV14,CASSDYGTAGANVLTF
TRBJ1-1,TRBV5-6,CASSPGTDPEAFF
TRBJ2-5,TRBV7-2,CASSLPGPRGTQYF
TRBJ2-1,TRBV12-3/TRBV12-4,CASRNRGGFYNEQFF
TRBJ1-4,TRBV7-2,CASSPPPFRRIATNEKLFF
TRBJ2-2,TRBV10-3,CAIRDRGRGTGELFF
TRBJ2-2,TRBV13,CASSSAGTGNTGELFF
TRBJ2-7,TRBV2,CASRGTGASFNEQYF
TRBJ2-3,TRBV5-8,CASSLGQGPSTDTQYF
TRBJ2-2,TRBV4-2,CASSQDLRQGAITGELFF